What follows describes a single TCR beta chain. This entry comes from a study of T cell changes during pregnancy in multiple sclerosis. Profiled with immunoSEQ multiplex PCR; TCRdb holds only in-frame clones, not every one. The data show about 65,000 clones, around 92% seen once. The sequence was obtained from a female donor in good health, enrolled as a control in a pregnancy study. Source: CD8+ T cells from peripheral blood mononuclear cells, taken in the third trimester of pregnancy.

The DNA for the CDR3 is TGTGCCAGCAGTGAAGCGGGGGGGCGCGCAGATACGCAGTATTTT. Its protein product is CASSEAGGRADTQYF. This chain connects TRBV2 to TRBJ2-3; TRBD2 might be the D (7 bases). CDR1 is SNHLY and CDR2 is FYNNEI in the germline V gene. Trimming shortened V by 0 bases and J by 4 bases, and 11 bases separated the two germline ends. The CDR3 covers 15 residues. Filled out from reference TRBV2 and TRBJ2-3, the complete variable domain reads EPEVTQTPSHQVTQMGQEVILRCVPISNHLYFYWYRQILGQKVEFLVSFYNNEISEKSEIFDDQFSVERPDGSNFTLKIRSTKLEDSAMYFCASSEAGGRADTQYFGPGTRLTVL.